This entry is about one TCR beta chain. Its antigen remains unknown. Method: immunoSEQ multiplex PCR; TCRdb's copy keeps in-frame clones and lacks some. The sample comprises around 32,000 clones, 88% of which are singletons, and 0.95% to 1.5% rests with the top ten. Time point reported: newly diagnosed, previously untreated cHL patient sample. Researchers report purifying CD4+ T cells from thawed PBMCs by magnetic negative selection. The authors used newly diagnosed, untreated classical Hodgkin lymphoma PBMCs as comparison. Between the trimmed V and J ends, which lost 8 bases and 1 base, there was a span of 18 bases. Germline-derived CDR1 and CDR2 are MNHEY and SMNVEV (reference sequence). The CDR3 sequence is 15 residues long. This specimen comes from a study of PD-1 blockade in classical Hodgkin lymphoma. Study-wide findings and caveats: Reasons behind the repertoire differences stay unclear, perhaps disease activity or earlier therapy. Reported findings placed baseline TCR diversity lower in newly diagnosed patients (compared with healthy donors).

The receptor's source is a human donor with classical Hodgkin lymphoma. Sample: CD4+ T cells from blood. The rearrangement links TRBV27 to TRBJ2-7; D may correspond to TRBD1 or TRBD2 (7 bases each). CDR3 sequence: CASRGRGQDSYEQYF. In DNA form, the CDR3 reads TGTGCCAGCCGGGGGAGGGGGCAAGATTCCTACGAGCAGTACTTC.